This T cell receptor beta chain was captured by sequencing in a study of shared clonotypes between healthy human individuals (TCRdb year 2020). Study-level background: The cohort comprised a couple of women and a few men aged 18 to 49 years. Different laboratories and diverse techniques were used to prepare libraries and sequence TCR repertoires, to increase sequencing depth and limit assay-specific biases. To estimate repertoire size and how much clonotype sharing occurs between individuals, the study deeply sequenced the blood TCR repertoires of roughly 5 healthy adults. Leukapheresis yielded between about 0.94 and 8.9 billion PBMCs per donor. For each donor, three plates each were used for CD4 naive and CD4 memory, two plates were used for CD8 naive, and one plate was used for CD8 memory. Findings and caveats that apply to the study as a whole: When a few donors were compared, the shared fraction of clonotypes was roughly 5% for naive CD4, roughly 3.4% for naive CD8, 2% to 2.5% for memory CD4, and less than 0.5% for memory CD8. Rarefaction of sorted-subset datasets indicated incomplete sequencing despite the large sequencing depth. Because the study included only a small number of donors, the genetic and exposure-history diversity represented was limited. Pairwise subsampling indicated that sequencing depth was expected to affect the degree of clonotype sharing among donors. Sampling was restricted to blood, and TCR repertoires in tissues likely differ from the TCR repertoires found in blood. Naive subsets generally had larger estimated clonotype richness than memory subsets did. Compared with non-shared clonotypes, clonotypes shared by all four sorted-subset donors had higher generation probabilities.

The CDR3, from cysteine to phenylalanine, totals 15 residues. Left in the record is the CDR3 DNA by itself, 45 bases read in frame from the first base. As encoded in the germline V gene (reference sequence), CDR1 is SEHNR while CDR2 is FQNEAQ. V is shortened by 2 bases, J by 0 bases, and the region joining them spans 9 bases. Donors were healthy HIV-negative adults with no recently reported acute infections or vaccinations. Only Caucasian adults living in Nashville, Tennessee, USA were represented among the donors. CD4+ T cells were enriched by magnetic negative selection; naive cells were then positively selected on CD45RA, and the negative fraction formed the memory subset. After blood collection by leukapheresis, PBMCs were isolated using Ficoll-Histopaque density gradient centrifugation and then cryopreserved in the vapor phase of liquid nitrogen. Purity and quantity of every magnetically sorted T cell population were checked by analytical flow cytometry. Genomic DNA was isolated from each sorted fraction and quantified by UV absorbance on a Nanodrop 2000c.

TCR CDR3 regions were amplified from genomic DNA by multiplex PCR using the deep immunoSEQ assay. Extracted genomic DNA from each cell subset was distributed evenly across all wells of several immunoSEQ 96-well plates, and each plate was treated as a replicate. Each replicate PCR for sorted subsets received 150 to 250 ng genomic DNA, equal to roughly 29,000 T cell genomes. Purified libraries were quantified with a Qubit 3.0 fluorometer, sized on a Bioanalyzer 2100, and re-quantified with the KAPA Library Quantification kit. Each immunoSEQ 96-well plate was sequenced on its own single-read 150-cycle Illumina NextSeq 550 flow cell. Per the authors' processing: Because the immunoSEQ output included only junctional sequences and no quality scores, the filtering could not be the same as the filtering used for full-length reads. Sequences were annotated with PyIR, a Python wrapper for IgBLAST v1.9, and V/J genes and CDR3 were assigned using IMGT germline references. Reads with weak V/J assignments (E-value above 1e-6), missing CDR3, stop codons, out-of-frame junctions, or ambiguous translated residues were removed. A V3J clonotype was defined by an identical inferred V gene, J gene, and CDR3 amino acid sequence. Percentage overlap between repertoires was calculated by dividing the number of shared unique clonotypes by the size of the smaller repertoire. Richness of each repertoire was evaluated using RTK rarefaction, the Chao1 estimator, and Recon v2.1 estimates of unobserved clonotypes. Generation probabilities were computed with OLGA for all TCRbeta clonotypes obtained by the gDNA method from several donors. TCRdb took over this immuneACCESS table, retaining in-frame rearrangements with V and J assigned. Such tables are incomplete; in checked studies, under half of the missing clones stem from an unresolved V gene, and the remainder is unexplained. That table supplies the V and J calls and clone size; D and trimming were determined from the DNA. The sample has some 980,000 clones on record, 70% to 85% of them singletons. The ten top clones hold about 1.5% of the sample.

Regarding this clone: Its antigen is unknown. No much larger clonotype is one base removed from it; base qualities were not supplied.

The material sequenced was memory CD4+ T cells sorted from blood. What the cell subset or site label conveys for this sample: CD45RA-negative fraction. The receptor chain draws on TRBV7-9 and TRBJ2-3, with the D segment identity uncertain. The receptor was isolated from a man aged 18 to 30 in good health. The CDR3 region has the sequence CASSLNRASTDTQYF. The sequenced DNA is TGTGCCAGCAGCTTAAATAGGGCTAGCACAGATACGCAGTATTTT.